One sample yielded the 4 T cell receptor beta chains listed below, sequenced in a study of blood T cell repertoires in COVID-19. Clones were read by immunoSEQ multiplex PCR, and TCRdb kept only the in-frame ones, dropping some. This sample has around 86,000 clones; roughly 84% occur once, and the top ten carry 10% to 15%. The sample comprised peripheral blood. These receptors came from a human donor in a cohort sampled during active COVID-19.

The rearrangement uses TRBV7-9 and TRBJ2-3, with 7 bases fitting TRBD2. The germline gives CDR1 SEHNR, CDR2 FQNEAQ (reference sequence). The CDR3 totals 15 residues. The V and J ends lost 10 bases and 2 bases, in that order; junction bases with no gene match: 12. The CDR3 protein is CAKDGWRGNTDTQYF. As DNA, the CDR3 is TGTGCCAAAGACGGCTGGCGGGGGAACACAGATACGCAGTATTTT.

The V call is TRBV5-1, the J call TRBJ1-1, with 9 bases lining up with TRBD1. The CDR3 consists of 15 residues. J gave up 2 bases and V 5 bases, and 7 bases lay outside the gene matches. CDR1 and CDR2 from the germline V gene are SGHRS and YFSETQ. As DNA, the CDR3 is TGCGCCAGCAGTTCGGGACAGGGTGTAAACACTGAAGCTTTCTTT. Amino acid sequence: CASSSGQGVNTEAFF.

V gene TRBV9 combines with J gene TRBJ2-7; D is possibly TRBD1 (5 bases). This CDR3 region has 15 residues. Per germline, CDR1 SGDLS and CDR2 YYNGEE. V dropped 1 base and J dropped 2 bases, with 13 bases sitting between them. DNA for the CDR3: TGTGCCAGCAGCGTATTTGGCCAGGGCCCCTACGAGCAGTACTTC. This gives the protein CASSVFGQGPYEQYF.

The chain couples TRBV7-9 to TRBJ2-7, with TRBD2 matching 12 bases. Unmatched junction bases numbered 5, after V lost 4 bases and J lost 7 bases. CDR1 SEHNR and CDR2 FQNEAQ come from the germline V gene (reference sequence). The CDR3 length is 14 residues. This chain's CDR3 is CASSSSGGAREQYF. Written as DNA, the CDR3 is TGTGCCAGCAGCTCTAGCGGGGGGGCGAGGGAGCAGTACTTC.